This entry features one T cell receptor beta chain sequence. The data are from a study of OX40 agonist ivuxolimab in advanced cancers. The wider study: Past anti-PD-1, anti-PD-L1 or anti-CTLA-4 therapy was accepted, and roughly 37% had received some.

The method was immunoSEQ multiplex PCR; TCRdb's version includes in-frame clones alone and lacks a portion of them. The sample lists 75,000 to 100,000 clones; 80% to 90% were seen once. With 5 bases clipped from V and 2 bases from J, the junction kept 7 bases outside the gene matches. Germline V gene sequence: CDR1 SGHAT, CDR2 FQNNGV. The CDR3 totals 15 residues. This TCR was recovered from an adult with an advanced solid tumor such as melanoma, head and neck, liver or kidney cancer. Material: CD4+ or CD8+ T cells sorted from blood, obtained in a trial of the OX40 agonist ivuxolimab. The gene calls are TRBV11-2 and TRBJ2-7; 9 nucleotides line up with TRBD2. The CDR3 reads CASSSDSGSTYEQYF. CDR3 in DNA: TGTGCCAGCAGCAGCGATAGCGGGAGCACCTACGAGCAGTACTTC.